This TCR beta chain appears in the sequencing data of a study of blood T cell repertoires in COVID-19. Study-level background: T cells, B-cell-depleted T cells, or PBMCs provided the cDNA or gDNA that served as material.

Authors' data handling: By means of reference gene primer amplification, nucleated cell counts were estimated. The method was immunoSEQ multiplex PCR; TCRdb's version includes in-frame clones alone and lacks a portion of them. Clone size and V and J calls were adopted from that table, with D and trimming inferred from the DNA. The table lists about 170,000 clones, roughly 86% of them singletons. The CDR3 spans 17 residues. The germline V gene has CDR1 LGHDT and CDR2 YNNKEL (reference sequence). Trimming pared 3 bases from V and 3 bases from J, leaving 20 bases between. The sample was peripheral blood. The J gene is TRBJ1-1, the V gene TRBV3-1 (or the pseudogene TRBV3-2); no clear D gene. This sequence originates from a man aged 35 to 55 who had recovered from COVID-19. CDR3 sequence: CASSQAPMGCIHTEAFF. For the CDR3, the DNA is TGTGCCAGCAGCCAGGCTCCGATGGGCTGTATACACACTGAAGCTTTCTTT.